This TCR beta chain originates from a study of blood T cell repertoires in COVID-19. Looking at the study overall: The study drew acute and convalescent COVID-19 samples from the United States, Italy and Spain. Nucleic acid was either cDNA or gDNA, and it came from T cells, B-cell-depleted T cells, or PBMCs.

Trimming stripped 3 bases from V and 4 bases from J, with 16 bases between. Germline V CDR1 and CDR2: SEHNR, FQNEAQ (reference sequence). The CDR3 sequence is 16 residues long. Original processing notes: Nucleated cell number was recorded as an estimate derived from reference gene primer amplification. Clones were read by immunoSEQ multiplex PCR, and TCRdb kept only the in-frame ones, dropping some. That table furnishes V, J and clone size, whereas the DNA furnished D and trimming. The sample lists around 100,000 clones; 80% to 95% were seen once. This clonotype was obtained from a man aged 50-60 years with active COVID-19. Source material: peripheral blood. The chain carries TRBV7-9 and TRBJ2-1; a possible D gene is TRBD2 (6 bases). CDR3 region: CASSFPRAGLYNEQFF. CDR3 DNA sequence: TGTGCCAGCAGCTTCCCCCGAGCGGGTCTTTACAATGAGCAGTTCTTC.